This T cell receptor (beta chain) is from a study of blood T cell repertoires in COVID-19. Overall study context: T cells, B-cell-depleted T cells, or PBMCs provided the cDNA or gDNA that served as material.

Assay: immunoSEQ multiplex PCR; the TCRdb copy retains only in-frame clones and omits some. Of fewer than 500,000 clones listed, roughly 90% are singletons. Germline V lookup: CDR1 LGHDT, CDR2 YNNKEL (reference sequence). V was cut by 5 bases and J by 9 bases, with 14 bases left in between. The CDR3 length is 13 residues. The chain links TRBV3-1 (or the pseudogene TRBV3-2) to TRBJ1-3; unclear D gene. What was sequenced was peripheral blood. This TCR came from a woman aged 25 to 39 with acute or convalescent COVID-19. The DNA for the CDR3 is TGTGCCAGCAGCGGAGGAAAGGTTTCCACCATATATTTT. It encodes CASSGGKVSTIYF.